This T cell receptor beta chain was sequenced for a study of cytomegalovirus exposure and HLA in healthy donors. 13 Jbeta primers and 60 Vbeta primers were used for the PCR. Using immunoSEQ multiplex PCR, the repertoire was profiled, and TCRdb retains in-frame clones only, with some absent. The table records under 200,000 clones, 78% of them present only once. The CDR3 is 15 residues long. From germline, CDR1 is SGHNT and CDR2 YYREEE (reference sequence). Germline trimming cut 2 bases from V and 4 bases from J; bases unmatched to any gene: 3. The TCR originated in a woman aged 50 to 65 in good health and CMV-seropositive. The specimen was PBMCs. This chain links TRBV5-4 with TRBJ2-6; 7 nucleotides align to TRBD1. CDR3 bases: TGTGCCAGCAGCTTACCGGGACAGGGGGCCAACGTCCTGACTTTC. Protein sequence: CASSLPGQGANVLTF.